Each of the 3 T cell receptor beta chains below was sequenced from the same sample in a study of TIL therapy for anti-PD-1-resistant metastatic lung cancer. The libraries were made with immunoSEQ v3. Here immunoSEQ multiplex PCR was the method, and the copy in TCRdb shows in-frame clones only, minus some. The top ten hold about 5% of the sample, which has tens of thousands of clones, 79% seen once. Time point described: pre-treatment sample, taken before nivolumab and TIL therapy. The input for sequencing was blood, taken at baseline. All receptors come from a woman aged 30 to 85 with non-small cell lung cancer.

The chain couples TRBV19 to TRBJ1-1; D not certain. V shed 5 bases and J shed 4 bases, with 23 bases lying between them. Germline V CDR1 and CDR2: LNHDA, SQIVND (reference sequence). There are 17 residues in the CDR3. In DNA, the CDR3 is TGTGCCAGTAGTGGTGGAGTGCGAAAAAGGGCTCCCACTGAAGCTTTCTTT. Translating it yields CASSGGVRKRAPTEAFF.

This clone was observed a single time. The rearrangement joins TRBV7-3 to TRBJ2-2; possibly TRBD1 for D (7 bases). The germline V gene has CDR1 SGHTA and CDR2 FQGTGA. The V end lost 1 base, the J end lost 7 bases, and 19 bases lay between the germline ends. The CDR3 loop spans 17 amino acids. The CDR3 bases are TGTGCCAGCAGCTTAAAGGGGGGACAGAATTATGGCGGGGAGCTGTTTTTT. It translates to CASSLKGGQNYGGELFF. Complete variable domain (other parts from reference TRBV7-3 and TRBJ2-2): GAGVSQTPSNKVTEKGKYVELRCDPISGHTALYWYRQSLGQGPEFLIYFQGTGAADDSGLPNDRFFAVRPEGSVSTLKIQRTERGDSAVYLCASSLKGGQNYGGELFFGEGSRLTVL.

The chain carries TRBV5-4 and TRBJ1-2; TRBD1 agrees at 7 bases. This CDR3 spans 14 amino acids. V dropped 4 bases and J dropped 10; count of bases not matched to a gene: 13. The germline gives CDR1 SGHNT, CDR2 YYREEE (reference sequence). CDR3 bases: TGTGCCAGCAGCCTCGACATCGGACAGGCCGCCTACACCTTC. It yields the protein CASSLDIGQAAYTF.